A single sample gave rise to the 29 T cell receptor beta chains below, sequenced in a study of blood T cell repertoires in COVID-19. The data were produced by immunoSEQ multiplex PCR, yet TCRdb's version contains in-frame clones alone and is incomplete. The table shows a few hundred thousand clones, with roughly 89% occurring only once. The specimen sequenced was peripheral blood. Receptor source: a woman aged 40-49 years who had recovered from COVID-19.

CDR3 residues: CASGTGDGAEKLFF. CDR3 DNA sequence: TGTGCCAGCGGGACAGGGGATGGGGCTGAAAAACTGTTTTTT. The V and J genes are TRBV10-3 and TRBJ1-4; 10 nucleotides match TRBD1. V trimming: 10 bases; J trimming: 7 bases; junction bases outside the gene matches: 9. The CDR3 totals 14 residues. CDR1 and CDR2 from the germline V gene are ENHRY and SYGVKD.

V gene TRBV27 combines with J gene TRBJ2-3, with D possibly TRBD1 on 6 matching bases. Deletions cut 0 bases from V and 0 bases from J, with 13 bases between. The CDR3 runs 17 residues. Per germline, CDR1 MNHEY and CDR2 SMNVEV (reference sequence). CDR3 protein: CASSLSSPQGSTDTQYF. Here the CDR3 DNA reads TGTGCCAGCAGTTTATCTTCTCCACAGGGAAGCACAGATACGCAGTATTTT.

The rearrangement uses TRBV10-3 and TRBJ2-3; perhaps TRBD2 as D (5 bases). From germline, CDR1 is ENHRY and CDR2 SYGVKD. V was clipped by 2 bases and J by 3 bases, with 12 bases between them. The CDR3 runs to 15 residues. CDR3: CAISEGELRTDTQYF. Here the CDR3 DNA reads TGTGCCATCAGTGAGGGGGAGTTGAGGACAGATACGCAGTATTTT.

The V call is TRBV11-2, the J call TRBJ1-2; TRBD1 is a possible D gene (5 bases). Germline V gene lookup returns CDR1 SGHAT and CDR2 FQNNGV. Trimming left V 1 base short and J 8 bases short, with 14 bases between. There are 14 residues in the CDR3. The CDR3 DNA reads TGTGCCAGCAGCTTAGTGCGGCAGGGTGGCGGCTACACCTTC. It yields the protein CASSLVRQGGGYTF.

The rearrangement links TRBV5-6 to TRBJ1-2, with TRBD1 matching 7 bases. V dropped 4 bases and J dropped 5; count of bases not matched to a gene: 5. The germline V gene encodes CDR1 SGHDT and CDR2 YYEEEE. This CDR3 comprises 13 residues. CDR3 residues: CASSQGQIYGYTF. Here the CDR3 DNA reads TGTGCCAGCAGCCAGGGACAGATATATGGCTACACCTTC.

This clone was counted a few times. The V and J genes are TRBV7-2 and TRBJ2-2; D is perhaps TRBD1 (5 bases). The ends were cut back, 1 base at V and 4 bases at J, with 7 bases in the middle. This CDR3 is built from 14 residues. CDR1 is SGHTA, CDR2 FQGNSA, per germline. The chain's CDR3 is CASSLGGLTGELFF. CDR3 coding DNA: TGTGCCAGCAGCTTAGGGGGCCTCACCGGGGAGCTGTTTTTT. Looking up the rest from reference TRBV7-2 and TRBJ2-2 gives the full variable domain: GAGVSQSPSNKVTEKGKDVELRCDPISGHTALYWYRQSLGQGLEFLIYFQGNSAPDKSGLPSDRFSAERTGGSVSTLTIQRTQQEDSAVYLCASSLGGLTGELFFGEGSRLTVL.

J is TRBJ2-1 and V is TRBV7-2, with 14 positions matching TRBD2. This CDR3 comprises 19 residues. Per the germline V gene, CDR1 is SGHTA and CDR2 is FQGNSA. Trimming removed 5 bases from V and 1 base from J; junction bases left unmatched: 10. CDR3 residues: CASSQTSGRAVGSYNEQFF. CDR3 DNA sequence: TGTGCCAGCAGCCAGACTAGCGGGAGGGCCGTAGGGTCCTACAATGAGCAGTTCTTC.

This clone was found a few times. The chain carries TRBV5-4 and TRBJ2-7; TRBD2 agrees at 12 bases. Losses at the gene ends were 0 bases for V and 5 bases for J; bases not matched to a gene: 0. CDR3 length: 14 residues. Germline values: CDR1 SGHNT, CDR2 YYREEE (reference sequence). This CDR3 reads CASSLGLAGDEQYV. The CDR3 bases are TGTGCCAGCAGCTTGGGACTAGCGGGAGACGAGCAGTACGTC.

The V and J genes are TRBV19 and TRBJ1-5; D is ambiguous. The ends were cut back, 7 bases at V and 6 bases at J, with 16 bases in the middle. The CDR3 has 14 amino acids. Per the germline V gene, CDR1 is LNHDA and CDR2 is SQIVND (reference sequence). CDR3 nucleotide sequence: TGTGCCAGTACCCCGAGAGGAGGAGGTCAGCCCCAGCATTTT. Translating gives CASTPRGGGQPQHF.

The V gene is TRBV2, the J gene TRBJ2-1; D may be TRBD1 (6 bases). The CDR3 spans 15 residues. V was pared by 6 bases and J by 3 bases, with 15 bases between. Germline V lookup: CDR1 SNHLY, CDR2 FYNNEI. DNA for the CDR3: TGTGCCAGCAGAGAGTCCGACAGGAGCTACAATGAGCAGTTCTTC. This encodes CASRESDRSYNEQFF.

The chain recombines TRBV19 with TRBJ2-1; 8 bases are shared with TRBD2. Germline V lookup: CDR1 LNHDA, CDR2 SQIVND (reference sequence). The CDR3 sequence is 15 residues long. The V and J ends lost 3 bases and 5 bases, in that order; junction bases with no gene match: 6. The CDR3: CASSIRGGFHNEQFF. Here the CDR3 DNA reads TGTGCCAGTAGTATTCGGGGGGGTTTCCACAATGAGCAGTTCTTC.

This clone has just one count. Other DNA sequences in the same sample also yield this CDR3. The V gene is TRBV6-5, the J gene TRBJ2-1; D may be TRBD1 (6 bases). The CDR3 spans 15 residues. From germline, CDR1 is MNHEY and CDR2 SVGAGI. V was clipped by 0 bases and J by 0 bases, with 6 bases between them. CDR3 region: CASSYSGGSYNEQFF. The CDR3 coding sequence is TGTGCCAGCAGTTACTCAGGGGGCTCCTACAATGAGCAGTTCTTC.

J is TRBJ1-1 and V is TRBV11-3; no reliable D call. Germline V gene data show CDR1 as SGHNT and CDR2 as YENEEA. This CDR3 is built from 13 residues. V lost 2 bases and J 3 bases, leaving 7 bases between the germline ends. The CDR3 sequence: CASSLSTDTEAFF. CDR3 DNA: TGTGCCAGCAGCTTATCGACTGACACTGAAGCTTTCTTT.

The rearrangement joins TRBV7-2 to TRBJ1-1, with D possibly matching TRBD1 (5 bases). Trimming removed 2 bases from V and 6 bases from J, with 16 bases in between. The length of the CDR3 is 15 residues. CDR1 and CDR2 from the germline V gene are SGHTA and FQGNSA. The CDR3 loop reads CASSLRSGGESEAFF. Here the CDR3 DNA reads TGTGCCAGCAGCTTACGGTCCGGGGGGGAATCTGAAGCTTTCTTT.

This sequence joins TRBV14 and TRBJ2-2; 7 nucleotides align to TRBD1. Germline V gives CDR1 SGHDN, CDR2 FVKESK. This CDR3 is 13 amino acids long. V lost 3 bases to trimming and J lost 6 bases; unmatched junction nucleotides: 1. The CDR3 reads CASSHGTAGELFF. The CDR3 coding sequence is TGTGCCAGCAGCCACGGGACAGCCGGGGAGCTGTTTTTT.

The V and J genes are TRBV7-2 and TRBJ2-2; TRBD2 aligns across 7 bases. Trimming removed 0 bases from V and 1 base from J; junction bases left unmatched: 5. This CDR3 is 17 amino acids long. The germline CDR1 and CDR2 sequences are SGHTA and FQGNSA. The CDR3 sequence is CASSLARTSVNTGELFF. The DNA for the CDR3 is TGTGCCAGCAGCTTAGCGAGAACTAGCGTGAACACCGGGGAGCTGTTTTTT.

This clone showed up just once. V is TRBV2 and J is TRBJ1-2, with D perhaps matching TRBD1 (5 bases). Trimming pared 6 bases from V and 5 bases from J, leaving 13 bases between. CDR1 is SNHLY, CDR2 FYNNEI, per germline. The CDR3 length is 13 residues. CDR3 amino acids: CASSQGTAYGYTF. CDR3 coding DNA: TGTGCCAGCAGCCAAGGGACTGCATATGGCTACACCTTC.

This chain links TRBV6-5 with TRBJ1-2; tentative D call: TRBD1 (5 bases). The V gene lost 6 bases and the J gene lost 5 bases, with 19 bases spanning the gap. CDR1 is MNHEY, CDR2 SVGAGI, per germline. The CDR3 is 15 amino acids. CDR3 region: CASSGGEQAWYGYTF. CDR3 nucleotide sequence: TGTGCCAGCAGCGGGGGGGAACAGGCTTGGTATGGCTACACCTTC.

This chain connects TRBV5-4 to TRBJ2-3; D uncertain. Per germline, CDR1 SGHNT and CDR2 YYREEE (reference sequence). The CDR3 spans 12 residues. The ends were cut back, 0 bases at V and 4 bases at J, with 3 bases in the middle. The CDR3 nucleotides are TGTGCCAGCAGCTTGGTCTCAGATACGCAGTATTTT. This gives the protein CASSLVSDTQYF.

The CDR3 spells CASRPGGWQGEQYV. The CDR3 bases are TGTGCCAGCCGCCCGGGAGGGTGGCAAGGGGAGCAGTACGTC. The chain carries TRBV27 and TRBJ2-7, with TRBD2 matching 8 bases. The CDR3 contains 14 residues. Germline assignment: CDR1 MNHEY and CDR2 SMNVEV (reference sequence). Trimming cost V 8 bases and J 7 bases; bases outside gene matches: 13.

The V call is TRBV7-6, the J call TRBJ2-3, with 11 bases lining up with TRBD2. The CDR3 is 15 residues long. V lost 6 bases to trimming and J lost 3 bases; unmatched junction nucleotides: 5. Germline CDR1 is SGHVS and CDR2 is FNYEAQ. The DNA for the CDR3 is TGTGCCAGCAGTTTTACTAGCGGGAGTACAGATACGCAGTATTTT. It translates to CASSFTSGSTDTQYF.

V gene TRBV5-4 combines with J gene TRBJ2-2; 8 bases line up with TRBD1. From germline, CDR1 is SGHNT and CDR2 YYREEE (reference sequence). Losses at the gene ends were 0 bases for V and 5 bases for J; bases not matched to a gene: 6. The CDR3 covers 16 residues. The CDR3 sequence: CASSLEARGPTGELFF. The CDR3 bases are TGTGCCAGCAGCTTGGAGGCCAGGGGGCCGACCGGGGAGCTGTTTTTT.

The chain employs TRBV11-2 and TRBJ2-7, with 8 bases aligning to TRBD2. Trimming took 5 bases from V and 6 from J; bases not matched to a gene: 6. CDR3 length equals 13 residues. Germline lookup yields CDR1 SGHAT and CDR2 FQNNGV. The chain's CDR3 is CASSPGRAGEQYF. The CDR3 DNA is TGTGCCAGCAGCCCCGGGAGGGCGGGCGAGCAGTACTTC.

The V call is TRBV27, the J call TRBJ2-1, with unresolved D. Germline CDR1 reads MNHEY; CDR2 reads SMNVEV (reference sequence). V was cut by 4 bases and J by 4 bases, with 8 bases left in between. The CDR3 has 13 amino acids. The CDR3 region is CASSSSGYNEQFF. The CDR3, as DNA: TGTGCCAGCAGTTCCAGTGGTTACAATGAGCAGTTCTTC.

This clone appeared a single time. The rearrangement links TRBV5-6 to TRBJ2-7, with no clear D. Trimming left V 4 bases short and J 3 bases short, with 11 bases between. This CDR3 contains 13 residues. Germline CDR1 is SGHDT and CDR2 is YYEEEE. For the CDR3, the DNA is TGTGCCAGCAGCCTGACCTCAGGCTACGAGCAGTACTTC. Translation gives CASSLTSGYEQYF.

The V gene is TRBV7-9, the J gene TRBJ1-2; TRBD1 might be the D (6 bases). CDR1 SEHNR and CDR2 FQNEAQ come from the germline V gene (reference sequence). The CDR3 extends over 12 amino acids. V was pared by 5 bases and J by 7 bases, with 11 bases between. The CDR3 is CASSPGDIGYTF. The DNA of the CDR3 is TGTGCCAGCAGCCCAGGGGACATTGGCTACACCTTC.

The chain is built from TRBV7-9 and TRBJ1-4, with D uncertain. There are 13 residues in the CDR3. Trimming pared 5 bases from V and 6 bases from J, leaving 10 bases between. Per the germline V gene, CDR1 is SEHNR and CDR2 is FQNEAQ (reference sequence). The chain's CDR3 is CASSDGIHEKLFF. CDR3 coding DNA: TGTGCCAGCAGCGACGGGATCCATGAAAAACTGTTTTTT.

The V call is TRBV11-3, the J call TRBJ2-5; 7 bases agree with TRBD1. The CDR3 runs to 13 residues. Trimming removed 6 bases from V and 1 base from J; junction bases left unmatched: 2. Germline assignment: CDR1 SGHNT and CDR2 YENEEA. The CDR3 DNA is TGTGCCAGCAGGCGACAGGGCCAAGAGACCCAGTACTTC. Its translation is CASRRQGQETQYF.

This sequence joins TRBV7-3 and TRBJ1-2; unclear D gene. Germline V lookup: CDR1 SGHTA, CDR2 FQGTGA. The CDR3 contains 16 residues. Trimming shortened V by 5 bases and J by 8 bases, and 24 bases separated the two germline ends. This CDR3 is CASSPHQDSDLGGYTF. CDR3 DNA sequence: TGTGCCAGCAGCCCACACCAGGACTCGGACCTTGGCGGCTACACCTTC.